This entry lists 20 T cell receptor beta chains sequenced from one sample in a study of T-cell reconstitution after alpha-beta-depleted transplantation in children. Unique molecular identifiers were incorporated into the prepared TCRbeta library. TCRdb analysed the PCR reads with MiXCR anew, one entry per CDR3 protein. This sample yields hundreds of thousands of distinct CDR3 sequences, of which roughly 15% are seen a single time; around 5.3% belongs to the top ten. The sample in question was PBMCs, mostly from graft donor cells, obtained 360 days after TCRalphabeta/CD19-depleted stem cell transplant. The receptors stem from a male patient between 5 and 17 years old who had a stem cell transplant for acute lymphoblastic leukemia, so the T cells may come from the graft donor.

The chain couples TRBV7-3 to TRBJ1-1, with D possibly TRBD1 on 6 matching bases. The germline CDR1 and CDR2 sequences are SGHTA and FQGTGA. Deletions cut 5 bases from V and 0 bases from J, with 13 bases between. The CDR3 runs to 15 residues. Here the CDR3 DNA reads TGTGCCAGCAGCCCCCCAGGGGAGATGAACACTGAAGCTTTCTTT. Its protein product is CASSPPGEMNTEAFF.

The chain links TRBV25-1 to TRBJ2-7; 8 nucleotides align to TRBD1. Germline CDR1 MGHDK, CDR2 SYGVNS. V lost 5 bases, J lost 6 bases, and 12 bases stayed unmatched. The CDR3 is 15 residues long. The CDR3 reads CASSKSGTGALEQYF. The CDR3 DNA is TGTGCCAGCAGTAAATCCGGGACAGGTGCCCTCGAGCAGTACTTC.

This clonotype has more than one count but fewer than ten. The chain combines TRBV27 with TRBJ2-2; tentatively, D is TRBD2 (5 bases). V was trimmed by 3 bases and J by 3 bases, leaving 14 bases between them. Germline loops: CDR1 MNHEY, CDR2 SMNVEV (reference sequence). The CDR3 covers 16 residues. CDR3 region: CASSFLAGVYTGELFF. The CDR3 region has the DNA TGTGCCAGCAGTTTTCTCGCGGGCGTCTACACCGGGGAGCTGTTTTTT.

This clonotype came up a few times. This chain joins TRBV12-3 or TRBV12-4 and TRBJ2-3; maybe TRBD2 (6 bases). V lost 3 bases and J lost 7, with 17 bases in between. CDR3 length equals 15 residues. In DNA, the CDR3 is TGTGCCAGCAGTTTCGGCGGGAACCACAGGAATACGCAGTATTTT. Protein sequence: CASSFGGNHRNTQYF.

The rearrangement links TRBV7-6 to TRBJ1-1, with no clear D. CDR1 and CDR2 from the germline V gene are SGHVS and FNYEAQ. The V gene lost 7 bases and the J gene lost 4 bases, with 25 bases spanning the gap. This CDR3 has 17 amino acids. CDR3 residues: CASTTVSPRAKITEAFF. The CDR3, as DNA: TGTGCCAGCACCACCGTCAGTCCCAGAGCCAAGATCACTGAAGCTTTCTTT.

V and J are TRBV29-1 and TRBJ2-2; D not certain. Per germline, CDR1 SQVTM and CDR2 ANQGSEA. Trimming stripped 4 bases from V and 2 bases from J, with 8 bases between. The CDR3 sequence is 13 residues long. This chain's CDR3 is CSVVVVNTGELFF. The CDR3 DNA follows: TGCAGCGTTGTAGTGGTAAACACCGGGGAGCTGTTTTTT.

V is TRBV21-1 and J is TRBJ2-3. TRBV21-1 is deemed a pseudogene. There are 20 residues in the CDR3. The CDR3 reads CASSKAKYLYSPSSTDTQYF. The CDR3 region has the DNA TGTGCCAGCAGCAAAGCGAAGTACTTGTACTCGCCTTCTAGCACAGATACGCAGTATTTT.

In its sample, this clonotype was seen once. The DNA of the CDR3 is TGTGCCAGCAGCTTAAGGGTCGCGGGAGGAGTGAGCTCTGGGGCCAACGTCCTGACTTTC. Its protein product is CASSLRVAGGVSSGANVLTF. J is TRBJ2-6 and V is TRBV11-2; the match to TRBD2 covers 8 bases. Germline V gene data show CDR1 as SGHAT and CDR2 as FQNNGV. This CDR3 spans 20 amino acids. Trimming took 2 bases from V and 0 from J; bases not matched to a gene: 12.

The rearrangement links TRBV29-1 to TRBJ2-1; D not certain. Germline V gene data show CDR1 as SQVTM and CDR2 as ANQGSEA. CDR3 length: 13 amino acids. Trimming cost V 3 bases and J 2 bases, with 8 bases left between them. CDR3 residues: CSVESQTYNEQFF. Written as DNA, the CDR3 is TGCAGCGTTGAGTCTCAAACCTACAATGAGCAGTTCTTC.

This clonotype was picked up a small number of times. The rearrangement uses TRBV5-5 and TRBJ1-2; D is unclear. Germline loops: CDR1 SGHKS, CDR2 YYEKEE (reference sequence). The CDR3 runs to 17 residues. With 2 bases removed from V and 4 bases from J, the gap between germline ends came to 21 bases. The CDR3 DNA follows: TGTGCCAGCAGCTTCCCCAATCCTTCCCAGGCTCTCTATGGCTACACCTTC. This encodes CASSFPNPSQALYGYTF.

This clonotype occurred a few times. The chain links TRBV19 to TRBJ2-1, with D perhaps TRBD2 (6 bases). The CDR3 sequence is 14 residues long. The V end lost 7 bases, the J end lost 4 bases, and 14 bases lay between the germline ends. Germline values: CDR1 LNHDA, CDR2 SQIVND (reference sequence). CDR3 nucleotide sequence: TGTGCCAGTAAGGAAGTGGCGGGGTACAATGAGCAGTTCTTC. Translating gives CASKEVAGYNEQFF.

Only a few counts were recorded for this clonotype. The chain links TRBV20-1 to TRBJ2-7; D gene unclear. This CDR3 spans 13 amino acids. Germline values: CDR1 DFQATT, CDR2 SNEGSKA (reference sequence). Trimming removed 1 base from V and 3 bases from J, with 10 bases in between. CDR3 coding DNA: TGCAGTGCTAGAGGAAACGGCGACTACGAGCAGTACTTC. It encodes CSARGNGDYEQYF.

This clonotype was recorded many times. The V gene is TRBV10-3, the J gene TRBJ2-7; 9 bases line up with TRBD2. CDR1 and CDR2 (germline): ENHRY, SYGVKD. This CDR3 is built from 16 residues. The ends lost 0 bases at V and 4 bases at J; junction bases unmatched: 7. The CDR3 nucleotides are TGTGCCATCAGTGAGTCGGAGCTAGCGGGAACGTACGAGCAGTACTTC. It yields the protein CAISESELAGTYEQYF.

This clonotype was recorded a few times. The chain is built from TRBV5-1 and TRBJ2-2; D is unresolved. V shed 0 bases and J shed 9 bases, with 9 bases lying between them. The CDR3 covers 13 residues. The germline CDR1 and CDR2 sequences are SGHRS and YFSETQ. The CDR3 loop is CASSLEVPWELFF. CDR3 bases: TGCGCCAGCAGCTTGGAGGTCCCCTGGGAGCTGTTTTTT.

This clonotype was counted between two and nine times. The chain couples TRBV20-1 to TRBJ2-5, with D maybe TRBD1 (7 bases). The V and J ends lost 6 bases and 5 bases respectively, with 16 bases between them. CDR1 and CDR2 (germline): DFQATT, SNEGSKA (reference sequence). The length of the CDR3 is 13 residues. CDR3: CSAPPAGGETQYF. The CDR3 bases are TGCAGTGCCCCCCCCGCAGGGGGGGAGACCCAGTACTTC.

The chain is built from TRBV20-1 and TRBJ2-7, with 11 nucleotides matching TRBD2. CDR1 DFQATT and CDR2 SNEGSKA come from the germline V gene (reference sequence). The CDR3 runs to 16 residues. With V trimmed by 5 bases and J by 1 base, 10 bases remained unmatched. The CDR3 protein is CSAFTRTSGRSYEQYF. CDR3 nucleotides: TGCAGTGCTTTTACAAGGACTAGCGGGCGGTCCTACGAGCAGTACTTC.

The chain has TRBV7-2 and TRBJ2-3, with 9 bases matching TRBD2. The CDR3 has 15 amino acids. V lost 2 bases, J lost 5 bases, and 5 bases stayed unmatched. CDR1 and CDR2 (germline): SGHTA, FQGNSA. The CDR3 reads CASSLTGLARDTQYF. The CDR3 bases are TGTGCCAGCAGCTTAACGGGACTAGCAAGAGATACGCAGTATTTT.

The gene calls are TRBV12-3 or TRBV12-4 and TRBJ2-2; 7 bases map to TRBD1. The V gene end was trimmed by 7 bases and the J gene end by 6 bases; junction bases not matched to a gene: 23. The CDR3 covers 19 residues. The CDR3 protein is CASTLSRVGGRLVAGELFF. CDR3 DNA sequence: TGTGCCAGCACCCTAAGTCGTGTAGGGGGCAGGTTAGTCGCCGGGGAGCTGTTTTTT.

This clonotype was observed a few times. This chain links TRBV29-1 with TRBJ2-1; a possible D gene is TRBD2 (6 bases). CDR1 is SQVTM, CDR2 ANQGSEA, per germline. Trimming took 6 bases from V and 6 from J, leaving 12 bases between them. The CDR3 is 12 amino acids. CDR3 in DNA: TGCAGCGTGTTCCACGGGAGCAATGAGCAGTTCTTC. It yields the protein CSVFHGSNEQFF.

This clonotype was picked up many times. The chain uses TRBV24-1 and TRBJ2-3; D not resolved. The V end lost 6 bases, the J end lost 0 bases, and 9 bases lay between the germline ends. The CDR3 consists of 14 residues. In germline, CDR1 is KGHDR, CDR2 SFDVKD. The CDR3 is CATSLRSSTDTQYF. The DNA of the CDR3 is TGTGCCACCAGTCTAAGATCTAGCACAGATACGCAGTATTTT.